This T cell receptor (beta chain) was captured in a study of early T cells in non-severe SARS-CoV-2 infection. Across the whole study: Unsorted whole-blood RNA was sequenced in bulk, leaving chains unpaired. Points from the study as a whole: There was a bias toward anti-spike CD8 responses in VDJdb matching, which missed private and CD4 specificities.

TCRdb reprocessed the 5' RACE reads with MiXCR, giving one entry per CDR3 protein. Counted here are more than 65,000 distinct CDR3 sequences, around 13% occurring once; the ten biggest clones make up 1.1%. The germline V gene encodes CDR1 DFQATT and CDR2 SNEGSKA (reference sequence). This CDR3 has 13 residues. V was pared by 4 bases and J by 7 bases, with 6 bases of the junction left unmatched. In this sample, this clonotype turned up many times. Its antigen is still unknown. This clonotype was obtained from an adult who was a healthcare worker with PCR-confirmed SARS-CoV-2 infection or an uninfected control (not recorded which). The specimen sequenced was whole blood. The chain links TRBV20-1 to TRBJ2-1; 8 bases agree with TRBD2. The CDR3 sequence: CSATSGGPNEQFF. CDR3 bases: TGCAGTGCTACCAGCGGGGGCCCGAATGAGCAGTTCTTC.